The T cell receptor beta chain under discussion was sequenced for a study of blood T cell repertoires in COVID-19. For the study at large: Samples representing acute and convalescent COVID-19 were sourced from the United States, Italy and Spain.

Source study methods: Amplification with reference gene primers provided the estimates of nucleated cell counts. Assay: immunoSEQ multiplex PCR; the TCRdb copy retains only in-frame clones and omits some. V and J calls and clone size follow that table, whereas D and trimming were derived from the DNA. The sample includes about 250,000 clones, about 88% seen only once; the top ten take 5% to 8%. Germline V CDR1 and CDR2: LGHDT, YNNKEL (reference sequence). Trimming cost V 0 bases and J 7 bases; bases outside gene matches: 17. This CDR3 contains 18 residues. Allocation to cohorts depended on clinical history reported by the participants. Exposed participants came across a COVID-19 case within 2 weeks before study entry.

This TCR derives from a woman between 50 and 59 years old who had been exposed to COVID-19. The sequenced material came from PBMCs or T cells enriched from blood (not recorded which). The chain employs TRBV3-1 (or the pseudogene TRBV3-2) and TRBJ2-7, with 8 bases that match TRBD2. CDR3 region: CASSQDLTGGGPVREQYF. As DNA, the CDR3 is TGTGCCAGCAGCCAAGACCTCACCGGGGGGGGACCCGTACGGGAGCAGTACTTC.